This T cell receptor (beta chain) was profiled in a study of blood T cell repertoires in COVID-19. Turning to the study itself: Samples representing acute and convalescent COVID-19 were sourced from the United States, Italy and Spain. The analysed material was cDNA or gDNA that came from T cells, B-cell-depleted T cells, or PBMCs.

Germline assignment: CDR1 ENHRY and CDR2 SYGVKD. The CDR3 sequence is 14 residues long. The ends were cut back, 2 bases at V and 0 bases at J, with 7 bases in the middle. Data came from immunoSEQ multiplex PCR; TCRdb stores just in-frame clones and leaves some out. The sample contains approximately 310,000 clones, over 75% of which appear only once. This rearrangement joins TRBV10-3 to TRBJ1-1, with D uncertain. Sequences were obtained from peripheral blood. The source of this sequence is a woman in her forties or fifties who had recovered from COVID-19. Written as DNA, the CDR3 is TGTGCCATCAGTGAGGGACTTATGAACACTGAAGCTTTCTTT. Amino acids: CAISEGLMNTEAFF.